These 20 T cell receptor beta chains were sequenced from one sample in a study of metastatic and nonmetastatic thyroid tumors. Through MiXCR, TCRdb re-clonotyped the PCR reads. The sample yields 25,000 to 35,000 clones, about 20% seen once. Thyroid surgery took place with no prior treatment in any patient. What was sequenced was blood. These receptors all stem from a female donor with papillary thyroid cancer or a benign thyroid nodule (not recorded which). Some clones in this sample may be carry-over from other donors' samples.

This clone was counted many times. This rearrangement joins TRBV12-3 or TRBV12-4 to TRBJ1-2; D gene ambiguous. This CDR3 is built from 15 residues. V was clipped by 0 bases and J by 8 bases, with 16 bases between them. The CDR3 region has the DNA TGTGCCAGCAGTTTAGCGATCGACACGGTGGGAGGCTACACCTTC. This translates into CASSLAIDTVGGYTF.

V and J are TRBV7-3 and TRBJ2-1, with 11 bases that match TRBD1. This CDR3 contains 15 residues. CDR1 SGHTA and CDR2 FQGTGA come from the germline V gene. V lost 5 bases to trimming and J lost 6 bases; unmatched junction nucleotides: 6. CDR3 protein: CASSLTGTGGNEQFF. The CDR3 nucleotides read TGTGCCAGCAGCCTCACCGGGACAGGGGGCAATGAGCAGTTCTTC.

This clone was found many times. V is TRBV9 and J is TRBJ2-1; no definite D call. V was pared by 1 base and J by 5 bases, with 13 bases between. From germline, CDR1 is SGDLS and CDR2 YYNGEE. This CDR3 has 15 amino acids. The CDR3 DNA sequence: TGTGCCAGCAGCGTATACCAGAACAAAAACAATGAGCAGTTCTTC. Translation gives CASSVYQNKNNEQFF.

The rearrangement links TRBV5-1 to TRBJ1-2, with D unresolved. Deletions cut 5 bases from V and 6 bases from J, with 14 bases between. The germline V gene has CDR1 SGHRS and CDR2 YFSETQ. CDR3 length: 13 residues. CDR3 residues: CASSRWEFDGYTF. CDR3 in DNA: TGCGCCAGCAGTAGATGGGAGTTTGATGGCTACACCTTC. Based on the CDR3 plus reference TRBV5-1 and TRBJ1-2, the full variable domain is KAGVTQTPRYLIKTRGQQVTLSCSPISGHRSVSWYQQTPGQGLQFLFEYFSETQRNKGNFPGRFSGRQFSNSRSEMNVSTLELGDSALYLCASSRWEFDGYTFGSGTRLTVV.

This clone has a handful of counts. The genes are TRBV15 and TRBJ2-5, with D unclear. Germline lookup yields CDR1 LNHNV and CDR2 YYDKDF (reference sequence). V lost 1 base and J lost 3, with 12 bases in between. The CDR3 is 15 residues long. CDR3 sequence: CATSRGSGSEETQYF. The CDR3 DNA follows: TGTGCCACCAGCAGAGGTTCTGGCAGTGAAGAGACCCAGTACTTC.

This clone showed up many times. The rearrangement links TRBV11-1 to TRBJ2-3, with D tentatively TRBD1 or TRBD2 (5 bases each). Germline V gene data show CDR1 as SGHAT and CDR2 as FQDESV (reference sequence). V dropped 6 bases and J dropped 6 bases, with 25 bases sitting between them. The CDR3 contains 17 residues. Here the CDR3 reads CASSWDALNMIGDTQYF. CDR3 nucleotides: TGTGCCAGCAGTTGGGACGCTTTGAATATGATCGGGGATACGCAGTATTTT.

J is TRBJ2-1 and V is TRBV7-2; TRBD2 is a possible D gene (6 bases). V dropped 3 bases and J dropped 7 bases, with 10 bases sitting between them. CDR3 length: 13 residues. Per the germline V gene, CDR1 is SGHTA and CDR2 is FQGNSA. The CDR3 reads CASSFTGGNEQFF. The DNA for the CDR3 is TGTGCCAGCAGCTTCACCGGGGGAAATGAGCAGTTCTTC.

The rearrangement links TRBV27 to TRBJ1-6, with D possibly matching TRBD1 (6 bases). Germline V gives CDR1 MNHEY, CDR2 SMNVEV (reference sequence). This CDR3 is 16 amino acids long. Trimming pared 7 bases from V and 7 bases from J, leaving 20 bases between. The CDR3 sequence is CASTYLLQGRNSPLHF. Here the CDR3 DNA reads TGTGCCAGCACCTACCTCCTCCAGGGGCGAAATTCACCCCTCCACTTT.

This clone was recorded at least ten times. The chain combines TRBV4-3 with TRBJ1-2; D remains unclear. CDR3 length: 14 amino acids. Trimming cost V 0 bases and J 5 bases, with 10 bases left between them. Germline-derived CDR1 and CDR2 are LGHNA and YSLEER. The CDR3: CASSQDHPTYGYTF. The CDR3 region has the DNA TGCGCCAGCAGCCAAGATCACCCTACATATGGCTACACCTTC.

This clone has at least ten counts. The chain couples TRBV4-1 to TRBJ2-2, with D possibly TRBD2 on 6 matching bases. V was trimmed by 1 base and J by 4 bases, leaving 16 bases between them. The CDR3 contains 17 residues. Per the germline V gene, CDR1 is MGHRA and CDR2 is YSYEKL. Here the CDR3 reads CASSQVVGGIFTGELFF. CDR3 nucleotide sequence: TGCGCCAGCAGCCAAGTAGTTGGAGGGATCTTCACCGGGGAGCTGTTTTTT.

In this sample, this clone turned up many times. In nucleotides, the CDR3 is TGTGCCAGCTCACCACCCAGCGGGAGCGGTAGGGCCTACAATGAGCAGTTCTTC. Its translation is CASSPPSGSGRAYNEQFF. The chain has TRBV18 and TRBJ2-1, with 8 bases fitting TRBD2. The trim removed 0 bases at V and 2 bases at J, leaving 9 bases unmatched. The CDR3 runs to 18 residues. Germline V CDR1 and CDR2: KGHSH, LQKENI.

The chain uses TRBV5-1 and TRBJ2-1; TRBD2 matches at 7 bases. The V segment lost 1 base and the J segment 1 base; nucleotides outside the gene matches: 5. There are 16 residues in the CDR3. Germline loops: CDR1 SGHRS, CDR2 YFSETQ. CDR3 DNA: TGCGCCAGCAGCTTGTTTGAGCGGGATTCCTACAATGAGCAGTTCTTC. Residues: CASSLFERDSYNEQFF.

The chain recombines TRBV12-3 or TRBV12-4 with TRBJ2-2, with D uncertain. V was shortened by 5 bases and J by 10 bases, with 20 bases between the two germline ends. The CDR3 runs 15 residues. The CDR3 bases are TGTGCCAGCAGTGGGCAGCAGTCCCACACCTTGGAGCTGTTTTTT. It yields the protein CASSGQQSHTLELFF.

The chain links TRBV30 to TRBJ1-6; D perhaps matches TRBD1 (6 bases). Germline CDR1 reads GTSNPN; CDR2 reads SVGIG (reference sequence). This CDR3 is 17 amino acids long. The ends were cut back, 3 bases at V and 9 bases at J, with 24 bases in the middle. The CDR3 is CAWRAGGTGKTGSPLHF. CDR3 DNA sequence: TGTGCCTGGAGGGCCGGGGGTACAGGGAAGACGGGTTCACCCCTCCACTTT.

This clone was picked up many times. The chain joins TRBV20-1 to TRBJ1-2; 8 nucleotides align to TRBD1. The germline CDR1 and CDR2 sequences are DFQATT and SNEGSKA (reference sequence). CDR3 size: 14 residues. The V and J ends lost 3 bases and 3 bases, in that order; junction bases with no gene match: 6. The CDR3 coding sequence is TGCAGTGCTAGGTTGTCAGGGGGCGACTATGGCTACACCTTC. This codes for CSARLSGGDYGYTF.

V is TRBV30 and J is TRBJ1-2; no firm D call. There are 14 residues in the CDR3. The V and J ends lost 2 bases and 6 bases respectively, with 16 bases between them. Per the germline V gene, CDR1 is GTSNPN and CDR2 is SVGIG (reference sequence). The CDR3 sequence is CAWSTGPLRDGYTF. CDR3 nucleotide sequence: TGTGCCTGGAGTACCGGACCTTTGAGGGATGGCTACACCTTC.

This clone has ten or more counts. V is TRBV4-1 and J is TRBJ1-5, with a possible D match to TRBD1 (6 bases). V lost 11 bases and J 2 bases, leaving 10 bases between the germline ends. The CDR3 totals 12 residues. CDR1 MGHRA and CDR2 YSYEKL come from the germline V gene. This CDR3 is CARKGGNQPQHF. The CDR3 DNA reads as TGCGCCCGCAAGGGGGGCAATCAGCCCCAGCATTTT.

The table lists this clone with many counts. The genes are TRBV28 and TRBJ2-4; TRBD1 is a possible D gene (5 bases). Trimming removed 6 bases at V and 6 bases at J, with 15 bases between. Germline CDR1 reads MDHEN; CDR2 reads SYDVKM. The CDR3 has 14 residues. The CDR3 sequence: CASSPTGSGNIQYF. In nucleotides, the CDR3 is TGTGCCAGCAGCCCTACAGGATCGGGAAACATTCAGTACTTC.

In DNA form, the CDR3 reads TGCAGTGCTGTAGATACAGAAGCGATTTCCTACGAGCAGTACTTC. Protein: CSAVDTEAISYEQYF. This sequence joins TRBV20-1 and TRBJ2-7; D is uncertain. Germline CDR1 DFQATT, CDR2 SNEGSKA (reference sequence). The V gene lost 5 bases and the J gene lost 1 base, with 18 bases spanning the gap. CDR3 size: 15 residues.

This clone was detected a few times. The rearrangement uses TRBV12-3 or TRBV12-4 and TRBJ1-5; D is perhaps TRBD1 (5 bases). V was trimmed by 2 bases and J by 0 bases, leaving 8 bases between them. This CDR3 is 15 amino acids long. CDR3: CASSLKGYSNQPQHF. In nucleotides, the CDR3 is TGTGCCAGCAGTTTAAAGGGGTATAGCAATCAGCCCCAGCATTTT.